A selection of T cell receptor beta chains follows, all from one sample in a study of OX40 agonist ivuxolimab in advanced cancers. TCRdb keeps only in-frame clones here, not all; method: immunoSEQ multiplex PCR. The sample has under 65,000 clones, 85% seen once; the top ten hold roughly 20%. Sequencing was performed on CD4+ or CD8+ T cells sorted from blood, taken in a trial of the OX40 agonist ivuxolimab. These receptors were obtained from an adult with an advanced solid tumor such as melanoma, head and neck, liver or kidney cancer. The CDR3 runs from the conserved cysteine through the conserved F or W. A D gene is named only where the DNA matches it firmly. A clone size is listed for some rows: how often the clone was seen (once, few, many), or a class if it is expanded.

d_gene: TRBD1; abundance: -; j_gene: TRBJ1-5; v_gene: TRBV25-1; CDR3nt: TGTGCCAGCAGTGGGACAGGGGATAGCAATCAGCCCCAGCATTTT; CDR3aa: CASSGTGDSNQPQHF
d_gene: -; abundance: -; j_gene: TRBJ2-2; v_gene: TRBV27; CDR3nt: TGTGCCAGCAGTTTATCGAGGGGAGCCACCGGGGAGCTGTTTTTT; CDR3aa: CASSLSRGATGELFF
d_gene: -; abundance: many; j_gene: TRBJ1-5; v_gene: TRBV10-1; CDR3nt: TGCGCCAGCAGTGAAAGGGAAAATCAGCCCCAGCATTTT; CDR3aa: CASSERENQPQHF
d_gene: -; abundance: -; j_gene: TRBJ2-5; v_gene: TRBV18; CDR3nt: TGTGCCAGCTCACCACCTGGGCAGCAAGAGACCCAGTACTTC; CDR3aa: CASSPPGQQETQYF
d_gene: -; abundance: -; j_gene: TRBJ2-7; v_gene: TRBV19; CDR3nt: TGTGCCAGTAGTATCGAGGAGACAGCTTTCTACGAGCAGTACTTC; CDR3aa: CASSIEETAFYEQYF
d_gene: -; abundance: -; j_gene: TRBJ1-1; v_gene: TRBV27; CDR3nt: TGTGCCAGCAGTTTAACAGAGGGAATGAACACTGAAGCTTTCTTT; CDR3aa: CASSLTEGMNTEAFF
d_gene: -; abundance: -; j_gene: TRBJ2-2; v_gene: TRBV6-6; CDR3nt: TGTGCCAGCAGCCACCAGGGGGGTTGGACCGGGGAGCTGTTTTTT; CDR3aa: CASSHQGGWTGELFF
d_gene: TRBD1; abundance: -; j_gene: TRBJ2-2; v_gene: TRBV2; CDR3nt: TGTGCCAGCAGTCTCTCACAGGGGGCGCGTAGCACCGGGGAGCTGTTTTTT; CDR3aa: CASSLSQGARSTGELFF
d_gene: -; abundance: -; j_gene: TRBJ1-5; v_gene: TRBV15; CDR3nt: TGTGCCACCAGTCGGGACAAGGGGAACCATCAGCCCCAGCATTTT; CDR3aa: CATSRDKGNHQPQHF
d_gene: -; abundance: -; j_gene: TRBJ2-7; v_gene: TRBV6-1; CDR3nt: TGTGCCAGCAGTCCCCTATCCTACGAGCAGTACTTC; CDR3aa: CASSPLSYEQYF
d_gene: -; abundance: -; j_gene: TRBJ1-2; v_gene: TRBV7-9; CDR3nt: TGTGCCAGCAGCTTAGCAGGGGAGAACTATGGCTACACCTTC; CDR3aa: CASSLAGENYGYTF
d_gene: TRBD1; abundance: -; j_gene: TRBJ1-6; v_gene: TRBV5-4; CDR3nt: TGTGCCAGCAGTGCCGGGACAGGGGGAAATTCACCCCTCCACTTT; CDR3aa: CASSAGTGGNSPLHF
d_gene: -; abundance: once; j_gene: TRBJ1-1; v_gene: TRBV6-5; CDR3nt: TGTGCCAGCAGTTACACGGGGGACACTGAAGCTTTCTTT; CDR3aa: CASSYTGDTEAFF
d_gene: -; abundance: -; j_gene: TRBJ2-1; v_gene: TRBV5-6; CDR3nt: TGTGCCAGCAGCTTCCGGGGCACCGACAATGAGCAGTTCTTC; CDR3aa: CASSFRGTDNEQFF
d_gene: -; abundance: -; j_gene: TRBJ2-7; v_gene: TRBV7-9; CDR3nt: TGTGCCAGCAGCTTAGTGGCAGGGACCATCTACGAGCAGTACTTC; CDR3aa: CASSLVAGTIYEQYF
d_gene: -; abundance: few; j_gene: TRBJ2-5; v_gene: TRBV9; CDR3nt: TGTGCCAGCAGCGTAGGCGGGACAACCATCCAAGAGACCCAGTACTTC; CDR3aa: CASSVGGTTIQETQYF
d_gene: TRBD1; abundance: -; j_gene: TRBJ2-5; v_gene: TRBV12-5; CDR3nt: TGTGCTAGTGGTTTTTCCTCGGGACAGGGGACTAGGGGAGCGAAAGAGACCCAGTACTTC; CDR3aa: CASGFSSGQGTRGAKETQYF
d_gene: -; abundance: -; j_gene: TRBJ2-3; v_gene: TRBV5-1; CDR3nt: TGCGCCAGCAGCTTGGCCGTGACAGGCGAAGATACGCAGTATTTT; CDR3aa: CASSLAVTGEDTQYF
d_gene: -; abundance: once; j_gene: TRBJ2-3; v_gene: TRBV6-5; CDR3nt: TGTGCCAGCAGTTACGATGCCAGGGCACCGCAGTATTTT; CDR3aa: CASSYDARAPQYF
d_gene: TRBD1; abundance: -; j_gene: TRBJ1-1; v_gene: TRBV4-3; CDR3nt: TGCGCCAGCAGCCAAGATTTAGACAGGGGGGGGACTGAAGCTTTCTTT; CDR3aa: CASSQDLDRGGTEAFF
d_gene: -; abundance: few; j_gene: TRBJ1-1; v_gene: TRBV9; CDR3nt: TGTGCCAGCAGCCTGTCCGGGAGCACTGAAGCTTTCTTT; CDR3aa: CASSLSGSTEAFF
d_gene: TRBD1; abundance: -; j_gene: TRBJ1-6; v_gene: TRBV30; CDR3nt: TGTGCCTGGAGTGTAACAGGGGGCGTTTCACCCCTCCACTTT; CDR3aa: CAWSVTGGVSPLHF
d_gene: -; abundance: -; j_gene: TRBJ1-1; v_gene: TRBV9; CDR3nt: TGTGCCAGCAGCGCAGGGGATGCCACTGAAGCTTTCTTT; CDR3aa: CASSAGDATEAFF
d_gene: -; abundance: -; j_gene: TRBJ2-3; v_gene: TRBV5-4; CDR3nt: TGTGCCAGCAGCTCGGGGGACACAGATACGCAGTATTTT; CDR3aa: CASSSGDTDTQYF
d_gene: -; abundance: -; j_gene: TRBJ2-5; v_gene: TRBV27; CDR3nt: TGTGCCAGCAGTTTATTAGGAGAAGTTGAGACCCAGTACTTC; CDR3aa: CASSLLGEVETQYF
d_gene: TRBD1; abundance: once; j_gene: TRBJ1-1; v_gene: TRBV7-7; CDR3nt: TGTGCCAGCACAACCTCGGGCAGGGGGCTTGAAGCTTTCTTT; CDR3aa: CASTTSGRGLEAFF
d_gene: -; abundance: -; j_gene: TRBJ2-5; v_gene: TRBV14; CDR3nt: TGTGCCAGCAGCCAAGAACAGGGTTTACAAGAGACCCAGTACTTC; CDR3aa: CASSQEQGLQETQYF
d_gene: -; abundance: -; j_gene: TRBJ1-2; v_gene: TRBV6-6; CDR3nt: TGTGCCAGCAGCCTGGAACAGCGGGATGGCTACACCTTC; CDR3aa: CASSLEQRDGYTF